The clone carrying this T cell receptor (beta chain) was detected many times. Its antigen remains unknown. This record comes from a study of CD8 T cells in ankylosing spondylitis. Overall study results and limits: What seemed typical of ankylosing spondylitis blood was a TCR beta motif built from 7 or 8 highly homologous variants. CD8+ by phenotype, disease-linked clones were relatively rare in peripheral blood. Reportedly, disease-linked clones are significantly enriched in ankylosing spondylitis patients' matched synovial fluid. Earlier authors reported some of these motif variants in reactive arthritis synovial fluid and blood.

The CDR3 has 15 residues. The ends were cut back, 1 base at V and 3 bases at J, with 7 bases in the middle. Researchers built TCR beta libraries using quantitative 5'-RACE with molecular barcodes. Each CDR3 protein gets one entry after TCRdb re-called the 5' RACE reads with MiXCR. The table has about 210,000 distinct CDR3 sequences, just under 7.5% seen once. The V call is TRBV12-3 or TRBV12-4, the J call TRBJ1-6; D is unclear. Material: blood, either unsorted or a sorted T cell fraction (not recorded which). The origin of this receptor is a male donor with ankylosing spondylitis. The CDR3 sequence is CASSLETSYNSPLHF. CDR3 DNA: TGTGCCAGCAGTTTAGAAACGAGCTATAATTCACCCCTCCACTTT.